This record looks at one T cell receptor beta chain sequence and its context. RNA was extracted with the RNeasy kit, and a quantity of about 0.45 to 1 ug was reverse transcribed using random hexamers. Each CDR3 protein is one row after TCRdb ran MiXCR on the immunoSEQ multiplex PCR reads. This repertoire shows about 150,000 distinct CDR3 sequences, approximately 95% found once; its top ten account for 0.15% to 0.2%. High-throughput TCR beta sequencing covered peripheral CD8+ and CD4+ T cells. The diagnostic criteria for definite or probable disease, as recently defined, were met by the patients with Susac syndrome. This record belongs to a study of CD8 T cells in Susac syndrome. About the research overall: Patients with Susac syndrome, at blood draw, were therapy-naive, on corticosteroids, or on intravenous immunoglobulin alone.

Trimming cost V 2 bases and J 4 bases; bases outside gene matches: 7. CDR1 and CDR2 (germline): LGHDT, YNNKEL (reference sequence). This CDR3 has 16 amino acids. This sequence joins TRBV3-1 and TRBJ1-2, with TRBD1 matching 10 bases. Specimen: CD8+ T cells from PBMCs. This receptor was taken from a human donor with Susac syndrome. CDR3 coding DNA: TGTGCCAGCAGCCAACCCAGACAGGGGGCGAGCTATGGCTACACCTTC. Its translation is CASSQPRQGASYGYTF.